This entry lists 25 T cell receptor beta chains sequenced from one sample in a study of cytomegalovirus exposure and HLA in healthy donors. Primers included in the PCR were 60 Vbeta and 13 Jbeta primers. Profiling relied on immunoSEQ multiplex PCR, and the TCRdb table lists in-frame clones only, not all of them. The sample lists more than 150,000 clones; approximately 85% were seen once. Material for sequencing was PBMCs. The receptors come from a young man in good health and CMV-seropositive.

This clone has just one count. V gene TRBV6-5 combines with J gene TRBJ1-2; 10 bases match TRBD1. Germline V gives CDR1 MNHEY, CDR2 SVGAGI. The CDR3 totals 14 residues. J lost 5 bases, V lost 5 bases, and 5 bases had no gene match. CDR3 in DNA: TGTGCCAGCAGTCAGACAGGGGGCAGGTATGGCTACACCTTC. Encoded protein: CASSQTGGRYGYTF.

The chain joins TRBV2 to TRBJ1-1, with D possibly matching TRBD1 (5 bases). The CDR3 consists of 14 residues. The V end was cut by 4 bases, the J end by 3 bases, with 12 bases between. Germline loops: CDR1 SNHLY, CDR2 FYNNEI. The CDR3 spells CASSVRQGYTEAFF. In nucleotides, the CDR3 is TGTGCCAGCAGTGTCCGCCAGGGATACACTGAAGCTTTCTTT.

This clone was observed a single time. The chain joins TRBV7-2 to TRBJ2-7, with 9 bases aligning to TRBD1. The CDR3 spans 18 residues. Germline-derived CDR1 and CDR2 are SGHTA and FQGNSA. J lost 1 base, V lost 5 bases, and 15 bases had no gene match. The CDR3 spells CASSLSKSGTGLSYEQYF. DNA for the CDR3: TGTGCCAGCAGCCTTTCTAAATCCGGGACAGGGTTGTCCTACGAGCAGTACTTC.

The rearrangement links TRBV7-6 to TRBJ1-1; TRBD1 matches at 8 bases. Trimming at V came to 5 bases and at J to 5 bases, leaving 7 bases not matched to a gene. Germline V gives CDR1 SGHVS, CDR2 FNYEAQ. The CDR3 runs to 14 residues. CDR3: CASSPRDRLTEAFF. The CDR3 bases are TGTGCCAGCAGCCCCCGGGACAGGTTGACTGAAGCTTTCTTT.

The V call is TRBV29-1, the J call TRBJ2-3; TRBD2 might be the D (5 bases). The CDR3 loop spans 12 amino acids. Germline V gene data show CDR1 as SQVTM and CDR2 as ANQGSEA. V lost 8 bases and J 4 bases, leaving 13 bases between the germline ends. The CDR3 DNA is TGCAGCCTCCCTTGGGGAGCAGATACGCAGTATTTT. It is translated as CSLPWGADTQYF.

The CDR3 here is CASSLDGGLYGYTF. DNA for the CDR3: TGTGCCAGCAGCTTAGACGGCGGACTCTATGGCTACACCTTC. This rearrangement joins TRBV7-6 to TRBJ1-2; no definite D call. The germline V and J ends were trimmed by 1 base and 4 bases, with 10 bases remaining between them. This CDR3 spans 14 amino acids. Looked up from germline, CDR1 is SGHVS and CDR2 is FNYEAQ.

For the CDR3, the DNA is TGCAGCGTACCCGATGTCGGGGGTAACACTGAAGCTTTCTTT. Protein sequence: CSVPDVGGNTEAFF. The chain couples TRBV29-1 to TRBJ1-1; D is perhaps TRBD1 (5 bases). Germline lookup yields CDR1 SQVTM and CDR2 ANQGSEA. CDR3 size: 14 residues. V was shortened by 6 bases and J by 2 bases, with 16 bases between the two germline ends. Full variable domain (remainder filled in from reference TRBV29-1 and TRBJ1-1): SAVISQKPSRDICQRGTSLTIQCQVDSQVTMMFWYRQQPGQSLTLIATANQGSEATYESGFVIDKFPISRPNLTFSTLTVSNMSPEDSSIYLCSVPDVGGNTEAFFGQGTRLTVV.

This sequence joins TRBV5-4 and TRBJ2-3; D is unclear. CDR1 is SGHNT and CDR2 is YYREEE in the germline V gene (reference sequence). With 2 bases removed from V and 6 bases from J, the gap between germline ends came to 10 bases. The length of the CDR3 is 13 residues. The CDR3 nucleotides are TGTGCCAGCAGCTTTCATGGTCGGGATACGCAGTATTTT. Protein sequence: CASSFHGRDTQYF.

The genes are TRBV18 and TRBJ2-7; TRBD2 is a possible D gene (6 bases). V was trimmed by 4 bases and J by 6 bases, leaving 10 bases between them. CDR1 and CDR2 (germline): KGHSH, LQKENI. The CDR3 is made up of 12 amino acids. This chain's CDR3 is CASSHTAGEQYF. For the CDR3, the DNA is TGTGCCAGCTCACATACAGCGGGCGAGCAGTACTTC.

The V call is TRBV9, the J call TRBJ2-3; TRBD2 aligns across 12 bases. The CDR3 loop spans 18 amino acids. Losses at the gene ends were 2 bases for V and 2 bases for J; bases not matched to a gene: 9. Germline lookup yields CDR1 SGDLS and CDR2 YYNGEE. CDR3 loop: CASSVRGLAGRHTDTQYF. DNA of the CDR3: TGTGCCAGCAGCGTGAGGGGACTAGCGGGCCGCCACACAGATACGCAGTATTTT. Full variable domain (rest looked up from reference TRBV9 and TRBJ2-3): DSGVTQTPKHLITATGQRVTLRCSPRSGDLSVYWYQQSLDQGLQFLIQYYNGEERAKGNILERFSAQQFPDLHSELNLSSLELGDSALYFCASSVRGLAGRHTDTQYFGPGTRLTVL.

V usage is TRBV9 and J usage is TRBJ2-7; D call uncertain. The CDR3 contains 15 residues. Germline-derived CDR1 and CDR2 are SGDLS and YYNGEE. Deletions cut 1 base from V and 7 bases from J, with 18 bases between. The CDR3 sequence: CASSVNQWAYEEQYF. The DNA of the CDR3 is TGTGCCAGCAGCGTAAACCAGTGGGCCTACGAGGAGCAGTACTTC. The full variable domain, its missing parts supplied by reference TRBV9 and TRBJ2-7, is DSGVTQTPKHLITATGQRVTLRCSPRSGDLSVYWYQQSLDQGLQFLIQYYNGEERAKGNILERFSAQQFPDLHSELNLSSLELGDSALYFCASSVNQWAYEEQYFGPGTRLTVT.

The chain couples TRBV11-2 to TRBJ2-7; the match to TRBD2 covers 12 bases. With 5 bases clipped from V and 3 bases from J, the junction kept 5 bases outside the gene matches. Germline loops: CDR1 SGHAT, CDR2 FQNNGV. The CDR3 spans 15 residues. CDR3 loop: CASSQLAGGFYEQYF. CDR3 sequence (DNA): TGTGCCAGCAGCCAACTAGCGGGGGGATTCTACGAGCAGTACTTC.

The chain links TRBV29-1 to TRBJ2-7; possibly TRBD2 for D (5 bases). Deletions cut 7 bases from V and 0 bases from J, with 19 bases between. The CDR3 is made up of 15 amino acids. Germline assignment: CDR1 SQVTM and CDR2 ANQGSEA. The CDR3 DNA is TGCAGCGCACGGACGGGGAACATATACTCCTACGAGCAGTACTTC. It is translated as CSARTGNIYSYEQYF.

This chain joins TRBV9 and TRBJ2-1; D is possibly TRBD1 (5 bases). This CDR3 region has 13 residues. V was shortened by 2 bases and J by 7 bases, with 10 bases between the two germline ends. From germline, CDR1 is SGDLS and CDR2 YYNGEE. This CDR3 reads CASSVLGDNEQFF. The DNA for the CDR3 is TGTGCCAGCAGCGTGTTAGGGGATAATGAGCAGTTCTTC.

This sequence joins TRBV7-2 and TRBJ2-3, with D possibly TRBD1 on 5 matching bases. Trimming shortened V by 3 bases and J by 3 bases, and 19 bases separated the two germline ends. Germline CDR1 and CDR2: SGHTA and FQGNSA. The CDR3 totals 17 residues. CDR3 region: CASSFESDSRRTDTQYF. For the CDR3, the DNA is TGTGCCAGCAGCTTCGAATCCGACAGCCGCAGGACAGATACGCAGTATTTT. Full variable domain (missing parts from reference TRBV7-2 and TRBJ2-3): GAGVSQSPSNKVTEKGKDVELRCDPISGHTALYWYRQSLGQGLEFLIYFQGNSAPDKSGLPSDRFSAERTGGSVSTLTIQRTQQEDSAVYLCASSFESDSRRTDTQYFGPGTRLTVL.

The J gene is TRBJ1-4, the V gene TRBV10-1; D unclear. Trimming left V 2 bases short and J 10 bases short, with 11 bases between. This CDR3 spans 13 amino acids. Germline V lookup: CDR1 WNHNN, CDR2 SYGVQD (reference sequence). This CDR3 reads CASSERLEGKLFF. CDR3 nucleotide sequence: TGCGCCAGCAGTGAGAGGTTGGAGGGAAAACTGTTTTTT.

The gene calls are TRBV12-5 and TRBJ2-7; TRBD1 agrees at 11 bases. The length of the CDR3 is 20 residues. Losses at the gene ends were 4 bases for V and 3 bases for J; bases not matched to a gene: 20. The germline V gene encodes CDR1 LGHNT and CDR2 FRNRAP. Written as DNA, the CDR3 is TGTGCTAGTGGTTACGGACCGGGACAGGGGGTAAAAGATTATCTCTACGAGCAGTACTTC. Protein sequence: CASGYGPGQGVKDYLYEQYF.

This sequence joins TRBV4-3 and TRBJ1-4; D is unresolved. Germline CDR1 is LGHNA and CDR2 is YSLEER. The CDR3 has 18 residues. Deletions cut 0 bases from V and 0 bases from J, with 14 bases between. The CDR3 spells CASSQDPLSVATNEKLFF. The CDR3 DNA reads as TGCGCCAGCAGCCAAGATCCCCTCTCCGTTGCAACTAATGAAAAACTGTTTTTT.

This sequence joins TRBV9 and TRBJ1-4; D might be TRBD1 (6 bases). The V gene lost 0 bases and the J gene lost 5 bases, with 11 bases spanning the gap. The CDR3 consists of 15 residues. Germline lookup yields CDR1 SGDLS and CDR2 YYNGEE. CDR3 region: CASSVETGKNEKLFF. The CDR3 DNA sequence: TGTGCCAGCAGCGTAGAGACAGGCAAAAATGAAAAACTGTTTTTT.

J is TRBJ2-5 and V is TRBV15, with D maybe TRBD1 (6 bases). The CDR3 sequence is 12 residues long. Germline CDR1 reads LNHNV; CDR2 reads YYDKDF (reference sequence). Trimming left V 1 base short and J 11 bases short, with 11 bases between. The CDR3 protein is CATSRAAGEQYF. The CDR3 nucleotides are TGTGCCACCAGCAGAGCGGCAGGGGAACAGTACTTC.

V and J are TRBV6-5 and TRBJ2-7; TRBD1 matches at 7 bases. This CDR3 has 14 residues. Germline CDR1 MNHEY, CDR2 SVGAGI. V lost 6 bases to trimming and J lost 2 bases; unmatched junction nucleotides: 7. The CDR3, as DNA: TGTGCCAGCAGCTATAGACAGGGCACCTACGAGCAGTACTTC. Translated, it gives CASSYRQGTYEQYF.

The rearrangement links TRBV7-8 to TRBJ1-5; the match to TRBD1 covers 8 bases. The germline CDR1 and CDR2 sequences are SGHVS and FQNEAQ. The CDR3 totals 18 residues. Unmatched junction bases numbered 12, after V lost 3 bases and J lost 2 bases. Here the CDR3 DNA reads TGTGCCAGCAGCTTCGCCACCACGGACAGGGTTGGCAATCAGCCCCAGCATTTT. It specifies CASSFATTDRVGNQPQHF.

The CDR3 is CASSEFGETTLVTRDTQYF. As DNA, the CDR3 is TGCGCCAGCAGTGAGTTCGGCGAGACTACACTAGTAACGAGGGATACGCAGTATTTT. The chain recombines TRBV10-1 with TRBJ2-3; tentatively, D is TRBD2 (5 bases). V was trimmed by 1 base and J by 6 bases, leaving 26 bases between them. The CDR3 spans 19 residues. From germline, CDR1 is WNHNN and CDR2 SYGVQD (reference sequence).

The gene calls are TRBV6-1 and TRBJ1-2; D remains ambiguous. CDR3 size: 13 residues. Germline V gene sequence: CDR1 MNHNS, CDR2 SASEGT. Between the trimmed V and J ends, which lost 1 base and 4 bases, there was a span of 7 bases. DNA for the CDR3: TGTGCCAGCAGTGAAGTTCACTTCTATGGCTACACCTTC. Encoded protein: CASSEVHFYGYTF.

The chain links TRBV7-9 to TRBJ2-3; D is undetermined. V lost 7 bases to trimming and J lost 2 bases, with 13 bases between them. CDR1 is SEHNR and CDR2 is FQNEAQ in the germline V gene (reference sequence). There are 14 residues in the CDR3. The DNA for the CDR3 is TGTGCCAGCAAGATGGGCAGGCCCACAGATACGCAGTATTTT. Its translation: CASKMGRPTDTQYF.